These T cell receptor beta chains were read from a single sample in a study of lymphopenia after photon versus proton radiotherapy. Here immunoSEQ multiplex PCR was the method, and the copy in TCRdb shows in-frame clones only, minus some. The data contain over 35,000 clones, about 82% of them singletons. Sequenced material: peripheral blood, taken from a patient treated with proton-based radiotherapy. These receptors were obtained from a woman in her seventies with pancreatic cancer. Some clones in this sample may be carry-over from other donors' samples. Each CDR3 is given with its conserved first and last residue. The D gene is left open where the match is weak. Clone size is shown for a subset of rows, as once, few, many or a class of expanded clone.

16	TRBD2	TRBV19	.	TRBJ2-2	CASSLGLAGVSGELFF	TGTGCCAGTAGCCTAGGACTAGCGGGAGTTTCCGGGGAGCTGTTTTTT
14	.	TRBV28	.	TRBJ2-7	CASTGPGRSYEQYF	TGTGCCAGCACCGGACCGGGACGGTCTTACGAGCAGTACTTC
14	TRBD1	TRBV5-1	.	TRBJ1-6	CASNPGTGNSPLHF	TGCGCCAGCAACCCTGGGACAGGGAATTCACCCCTCCACTTT
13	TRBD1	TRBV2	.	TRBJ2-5	CASSYRGQETQYF	TGTGCCAGCAGTTACAGGGGGCAAGAGACCCAGTACTTC
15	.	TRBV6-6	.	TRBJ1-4	CASSSSGSTNEKLFF	TGTGCCAGCAGTTCCTCAGGATCAACTAATGAAAAACTGTTTTTT
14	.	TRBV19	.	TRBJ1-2	CASSILQGTYGYTF	TGTGCCAGTAGTATCCTCCAGGGGACCTATGGCTACACCTTC
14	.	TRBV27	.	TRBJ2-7	CASSLREGGYEQYF	TGTGCCAGCAGTTTGCGAGAGGGCGGCTACGAGCAGTACTTC
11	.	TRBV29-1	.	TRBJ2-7	CTAAAGGEQYF	TGCACCGCGGCAGCCGGGGGCGAGCAGTACTTC
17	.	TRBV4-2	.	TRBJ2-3	CASSQAVPGQGTDTQYF	TGTGCCAGCAGCCAAGCAGTTCCAGGACAAGGCACAGATACGCAGTATTTT
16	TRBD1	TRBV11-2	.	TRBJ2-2	CASSLGTGVHTGELFF	TGTGCCAGCAGCTTAGGAACAGGGGTACACACCGGGGAGCTGTTTTTT
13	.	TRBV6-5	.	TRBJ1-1	CASRSRVNTEAFF	TGTGCCAGCAGGAGTAGAGTGAACACTGAAGCTTTCTTT
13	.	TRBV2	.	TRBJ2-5	CASSAVTVETQYF	TGTGCCAGCAGTGCCGTCACAGTGGAGACCCAGTACTTC
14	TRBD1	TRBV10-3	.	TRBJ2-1	CAMRGQGSYNEQFF	TGTGCCATGCGGGGACAGGGTTCCTACAATGAGCAGTTCTTC
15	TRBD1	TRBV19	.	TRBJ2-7	CASSEAGTGGYEQYF	TGTGCCAGTAGTGAGGCCGGGACAGGGGGCTACGAGCAGTACTTC
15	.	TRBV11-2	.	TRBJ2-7	CASSLRGTAAYEQYF	TGTGCCAGCAGCTTAAGAGGGACCGCCGCCTACGAGCAGTACTTC
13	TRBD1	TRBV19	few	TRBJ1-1	CASSIRGLTEAFF	TGTGCCAGTAGTATAAGGGGGCTTACTGAAGCTTTCTTT
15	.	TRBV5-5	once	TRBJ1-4	CASSLAKTANEKLFF	TGTGCCAGCAGCTTGGCCAAGACAGCTAATGAAAAACTGTTTTTT
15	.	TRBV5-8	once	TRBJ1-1	CASSMARDTNTEAFF	TGTGCCAGCAGCATGGCCCGGGACACAAACACTGAAGCTTTCTTT
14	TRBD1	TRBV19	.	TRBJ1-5	CASSIYGQGQPQHF	TGTGCCAGTAGTATATATGGACAGGGGCAGCCCCAGCATTTT
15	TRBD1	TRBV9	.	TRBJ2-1	CASSPETGGRNEQFF	TGTGCCAGCAGCCCCGAGACAGGGGGCCGCAATGAGCAGTTCTTC
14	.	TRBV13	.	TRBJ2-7	CASSLDTISYEQYF	TGTGCCAGCAGCTTAGATACGATATCCTACGAGCAGTACTTC
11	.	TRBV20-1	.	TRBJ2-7	CSARAGNEQYF	TGCAGTGCTAGGGCCGGGAACGAGCAGTACTTC
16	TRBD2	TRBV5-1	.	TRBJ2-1	CASSLGLAGIYNEQFF	TGCGCCAGCAGCTTGGGACTAGCGGGAATCTACAATGAGCAGTTCTTC